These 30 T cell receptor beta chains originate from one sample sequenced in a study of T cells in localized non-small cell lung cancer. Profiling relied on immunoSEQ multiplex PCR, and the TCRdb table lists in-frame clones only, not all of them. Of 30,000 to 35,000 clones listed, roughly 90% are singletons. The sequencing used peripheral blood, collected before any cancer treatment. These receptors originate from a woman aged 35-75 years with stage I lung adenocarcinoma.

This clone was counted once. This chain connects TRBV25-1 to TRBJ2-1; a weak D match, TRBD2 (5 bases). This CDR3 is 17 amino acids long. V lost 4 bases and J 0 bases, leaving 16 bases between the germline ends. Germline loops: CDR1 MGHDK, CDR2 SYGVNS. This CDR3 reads CASSGVGLASSYNEQFF. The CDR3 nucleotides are TGTGCCAGCAGTGGGGTAGGGCTAGCAAGCTCCTACAATGAGCAGTTCTTC.

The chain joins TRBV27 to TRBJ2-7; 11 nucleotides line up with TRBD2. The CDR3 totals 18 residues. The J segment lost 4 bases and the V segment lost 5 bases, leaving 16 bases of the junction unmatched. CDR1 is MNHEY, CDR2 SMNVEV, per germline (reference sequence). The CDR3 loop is CASSLIAGGPFQTYEQYF. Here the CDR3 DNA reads TGTGCCAGCAGTCTCATAGCGGGGGGGCCGTTTCAAACATACGAGCAGTACTTC.

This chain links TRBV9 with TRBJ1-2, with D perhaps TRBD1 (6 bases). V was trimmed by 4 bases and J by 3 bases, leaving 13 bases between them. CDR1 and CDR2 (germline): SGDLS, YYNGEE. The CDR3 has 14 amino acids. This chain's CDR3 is CASSTTGSDYGYTF. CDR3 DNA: TGTGCCAGCAGCACAACAGGGAGCGACTATGGCTACACCTTC.

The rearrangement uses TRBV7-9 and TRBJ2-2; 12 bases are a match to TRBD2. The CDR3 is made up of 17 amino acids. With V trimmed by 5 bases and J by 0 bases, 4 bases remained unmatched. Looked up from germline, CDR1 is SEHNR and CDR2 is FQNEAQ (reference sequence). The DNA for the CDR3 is TGTGCCAGCAGCACCCCTAGCGGGGGGGCGAACACCGGGGAGCTGTTTTTT. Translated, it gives CASSTPSGGANTGELFF.

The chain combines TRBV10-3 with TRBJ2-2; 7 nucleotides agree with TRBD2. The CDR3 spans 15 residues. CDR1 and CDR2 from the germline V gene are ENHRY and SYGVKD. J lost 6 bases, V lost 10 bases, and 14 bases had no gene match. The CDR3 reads CATRLGGGDSGELFF. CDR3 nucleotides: TGTGCCACCCGCTTAGGCGGGGGAGACTCCGGGGAGCTGTTTTTT.

The CDR3 DNA is TGTGCCAGCGGCCCCTCAGCAGATACGCAGTATTTT. It yields the protein CASGPSADTQYF. The genes are TRBV7-2 and TRBJ2-3; D ambiguous. This CDR3 is built from 12 residues. Per germline, CDR1 SGHTA and CDR2 FQGNSA. V dropped 8 bases and J dropped 4 bases, with 10 bases sitting between them.

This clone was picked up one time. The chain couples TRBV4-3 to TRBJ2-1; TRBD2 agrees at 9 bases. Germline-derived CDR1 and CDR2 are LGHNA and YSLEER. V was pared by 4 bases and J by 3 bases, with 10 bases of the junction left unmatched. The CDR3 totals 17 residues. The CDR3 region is CASSPRVKAGGYNEQFF. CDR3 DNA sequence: TGCGCCAGCAGCCCAAGAGTTAAAGCGGGGGGCTACAATGAGCAGTTCTTC.

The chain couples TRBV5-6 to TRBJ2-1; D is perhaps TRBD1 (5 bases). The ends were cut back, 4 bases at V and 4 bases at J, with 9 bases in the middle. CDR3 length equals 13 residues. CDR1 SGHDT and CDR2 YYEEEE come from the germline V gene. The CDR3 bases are TGTGCCAGCAGCCCGACAGAGTACAATGAGCAGTTCTTC. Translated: CASSPTEYNEQFF.

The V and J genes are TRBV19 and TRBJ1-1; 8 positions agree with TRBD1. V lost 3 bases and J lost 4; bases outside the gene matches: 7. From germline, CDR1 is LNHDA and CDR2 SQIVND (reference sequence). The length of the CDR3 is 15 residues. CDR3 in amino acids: CASSIKGTGRTEAFF. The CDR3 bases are TGTGCCAGTAGTATTAAGGGGACAGGTCGCACTGAAGCTTTCTTT.

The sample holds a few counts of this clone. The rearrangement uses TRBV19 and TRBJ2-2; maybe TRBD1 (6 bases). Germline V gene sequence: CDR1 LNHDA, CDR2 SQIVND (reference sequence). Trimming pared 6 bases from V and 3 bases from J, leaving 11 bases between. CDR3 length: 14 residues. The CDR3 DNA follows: TGTGCCAGTAGCGGAAGACAGGACACCGGGGAGCTGTTTTTT. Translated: CASSGRQDTGELFF.

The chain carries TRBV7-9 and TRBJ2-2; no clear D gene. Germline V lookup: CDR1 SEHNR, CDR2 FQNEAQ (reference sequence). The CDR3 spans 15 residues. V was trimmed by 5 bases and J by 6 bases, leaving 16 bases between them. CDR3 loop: CASSRLTATPGELFF. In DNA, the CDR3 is TGTGCCAGCAGCCGGTTAACCGCGACTCCCGGGGAGCTGTTTTTT.

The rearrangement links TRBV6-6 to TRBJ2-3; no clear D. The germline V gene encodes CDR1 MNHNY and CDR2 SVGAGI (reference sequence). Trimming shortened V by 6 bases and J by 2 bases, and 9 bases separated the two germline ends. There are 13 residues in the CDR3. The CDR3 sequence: CASSRSTTDTQYF. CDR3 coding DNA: TGTGCCAGCAGCCGGTCTACCACAGATACGCAGTATTTT.

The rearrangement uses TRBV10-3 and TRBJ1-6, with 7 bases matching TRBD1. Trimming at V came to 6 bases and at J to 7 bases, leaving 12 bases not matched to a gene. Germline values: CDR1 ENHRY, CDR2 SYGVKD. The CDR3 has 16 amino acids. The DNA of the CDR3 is TGTGCCATCAGGGAAGGGACAGCAGGCTCGAATTCACCCCTCCACTTT. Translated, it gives CAIREGTAGSNSPLHF.

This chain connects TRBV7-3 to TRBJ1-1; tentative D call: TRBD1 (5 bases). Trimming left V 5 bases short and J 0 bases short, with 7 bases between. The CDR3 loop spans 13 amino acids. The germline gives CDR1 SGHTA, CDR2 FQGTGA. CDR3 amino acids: CASSGTVNTEAFF. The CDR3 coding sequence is TGTGCCAGCAGCGGGACGGTGAACACTGAAGCTTTCTTT.

The DNA for the CDR3 is TGTGCCAGTACCGCCCAGGGACTCCGAAATTCACCCCTCCACTTT. As protein: CASTAQGLRNSPLHF. The chain couples TRBV19 to TRBJ1-6, with D maybe TRBD1 (5 bases). Per the germline V gene, CDR1 is LNHDA and CDR2 is SQIVND (reference sequence). This CDR3 region has 15 residues. The germline V and J ends were trimmed by 7 bases and 7 bases, with 17 bases remaining between them.

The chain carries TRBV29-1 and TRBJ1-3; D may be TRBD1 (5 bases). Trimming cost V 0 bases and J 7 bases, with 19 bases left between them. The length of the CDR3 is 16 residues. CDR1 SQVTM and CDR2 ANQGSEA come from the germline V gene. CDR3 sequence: CSVEDEGHKIGNTIYF. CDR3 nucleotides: TGCAGCGTTGAAGACGAAGGACACAAAATAGGGAACACCATATATTTT.

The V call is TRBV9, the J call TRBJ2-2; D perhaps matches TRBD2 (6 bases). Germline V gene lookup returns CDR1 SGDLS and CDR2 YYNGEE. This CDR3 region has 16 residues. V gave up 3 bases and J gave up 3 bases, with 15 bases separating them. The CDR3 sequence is CASSEGRAGYTGELFF. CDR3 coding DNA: TGTGCCAGCAGCGAGGGACGGGCGGGGTACACCGGGGAGCTGTTTTTT.

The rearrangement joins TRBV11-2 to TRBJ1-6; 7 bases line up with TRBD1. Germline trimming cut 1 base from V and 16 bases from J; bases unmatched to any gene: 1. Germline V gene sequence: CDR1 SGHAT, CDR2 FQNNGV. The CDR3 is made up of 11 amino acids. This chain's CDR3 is CASSLAQGLHF. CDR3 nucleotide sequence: TGTGCCAGCAGCTTAGCACAGGGGCTCCACTTT.

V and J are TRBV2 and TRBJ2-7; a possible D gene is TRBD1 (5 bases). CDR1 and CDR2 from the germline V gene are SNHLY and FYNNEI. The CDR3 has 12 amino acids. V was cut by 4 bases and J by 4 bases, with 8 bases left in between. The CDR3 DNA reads TGTGCCAGCAGTGTGACAGATTACGAGCAGTACTTC. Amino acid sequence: CASSVTDYEQYF.

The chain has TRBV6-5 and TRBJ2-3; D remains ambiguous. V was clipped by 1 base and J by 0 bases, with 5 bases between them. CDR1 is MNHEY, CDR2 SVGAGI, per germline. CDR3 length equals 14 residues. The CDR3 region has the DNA TGTGCCAGCAGTTACTACAGAAGCACAGATACGCAGTATTTT. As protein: CASSYYRSTDTQYF.

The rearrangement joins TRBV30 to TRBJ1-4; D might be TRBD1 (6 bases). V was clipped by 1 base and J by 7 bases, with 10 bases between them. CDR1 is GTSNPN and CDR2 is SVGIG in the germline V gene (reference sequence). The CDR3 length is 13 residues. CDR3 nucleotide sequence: TGTGCCTGGAGTGCCAGGGGCATTGAAAAACTGTTTTTT. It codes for CAWSARGIEKLFF.

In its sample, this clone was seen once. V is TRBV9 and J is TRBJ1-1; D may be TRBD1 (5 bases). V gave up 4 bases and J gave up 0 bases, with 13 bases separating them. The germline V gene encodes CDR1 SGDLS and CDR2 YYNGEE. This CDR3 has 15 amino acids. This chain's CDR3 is CASSPADSLNTEAFF. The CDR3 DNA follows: TGTGCCAGCAGCCCGGCCGACAGCCTGAACACTGAAGCTTTCTTT.

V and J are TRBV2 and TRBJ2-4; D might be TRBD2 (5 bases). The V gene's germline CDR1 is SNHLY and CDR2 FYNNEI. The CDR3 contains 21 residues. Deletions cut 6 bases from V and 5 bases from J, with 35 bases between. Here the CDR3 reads CASRAELRTLLFRDIENIQYF. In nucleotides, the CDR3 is TGTGCCAGCAGGGCAGAGTTGAGGACTCTCCTATTCCGCGACATCGAAAACATTCAGTACTTC.

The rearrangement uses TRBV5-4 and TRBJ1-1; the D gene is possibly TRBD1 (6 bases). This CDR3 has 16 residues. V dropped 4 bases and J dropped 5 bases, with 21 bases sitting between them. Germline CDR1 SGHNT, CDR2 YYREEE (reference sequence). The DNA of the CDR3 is TGTGCCAGCAGCGCTCCGGGACATAAGTTGGGGACTGAAGCTTTCTTT. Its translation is CASSAPGHKLGTEAFF.

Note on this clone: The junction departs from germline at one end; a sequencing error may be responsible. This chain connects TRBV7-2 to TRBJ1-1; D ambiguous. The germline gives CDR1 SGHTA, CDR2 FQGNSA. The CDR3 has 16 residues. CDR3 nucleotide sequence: TGCGCCAGCAGCCAAGATTTATCGACGGGGAACACTGAAGCTTTCTTT. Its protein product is CASSQDLSTGNTEAFF.

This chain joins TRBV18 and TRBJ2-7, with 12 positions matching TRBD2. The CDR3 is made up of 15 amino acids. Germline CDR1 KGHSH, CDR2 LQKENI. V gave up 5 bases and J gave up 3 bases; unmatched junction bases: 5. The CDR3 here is CASSSTSGGNYEQYF. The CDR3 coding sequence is TGTGCCAGCTCATCTACTAGCGGGGGGAACTACGAGCAGTACTTC.

This CDR3 is CASSPTGGEAFF. The CDR3 DNA follows: TGTGCCAGCAGCCCTACAGGGGGTGAAGCTTTCTTT. The chain recombines TRBV7-3 with TRBJ1-1, with 8 bases aligning to TRBD1. V dropped 5 bases and J dropped 7; count of bases not matched to a gene: 3. Germline V lookup: CDR1 SGHTA, CDR2 FQGTGA. The CDR3 is 12 amino acids.

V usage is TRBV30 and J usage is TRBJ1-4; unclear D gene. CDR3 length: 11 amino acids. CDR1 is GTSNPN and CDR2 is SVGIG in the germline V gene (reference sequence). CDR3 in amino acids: CAGATNEKLFF. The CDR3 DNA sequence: TGTGCGGGTGCAACTAATGAAAAACTGTTTTTT.

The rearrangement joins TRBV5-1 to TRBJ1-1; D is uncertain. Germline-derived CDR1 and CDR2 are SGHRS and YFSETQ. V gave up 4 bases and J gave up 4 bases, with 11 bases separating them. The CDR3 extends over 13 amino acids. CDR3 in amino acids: CASSVGMSTEAFF. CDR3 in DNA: TGCGCCAGCAGCGTAGGGATGAGCACTGAAGCTTTCTTT.

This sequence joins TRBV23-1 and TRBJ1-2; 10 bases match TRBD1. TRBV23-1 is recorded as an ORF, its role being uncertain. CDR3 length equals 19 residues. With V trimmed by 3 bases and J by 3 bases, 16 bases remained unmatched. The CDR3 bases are TGCGCCAGCAGTCATGAAGGGGGCCCGGACAGGGGGGTTGACTATGGCTACACCTTC. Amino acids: CASSHEGGPDRGVDYGYTF.